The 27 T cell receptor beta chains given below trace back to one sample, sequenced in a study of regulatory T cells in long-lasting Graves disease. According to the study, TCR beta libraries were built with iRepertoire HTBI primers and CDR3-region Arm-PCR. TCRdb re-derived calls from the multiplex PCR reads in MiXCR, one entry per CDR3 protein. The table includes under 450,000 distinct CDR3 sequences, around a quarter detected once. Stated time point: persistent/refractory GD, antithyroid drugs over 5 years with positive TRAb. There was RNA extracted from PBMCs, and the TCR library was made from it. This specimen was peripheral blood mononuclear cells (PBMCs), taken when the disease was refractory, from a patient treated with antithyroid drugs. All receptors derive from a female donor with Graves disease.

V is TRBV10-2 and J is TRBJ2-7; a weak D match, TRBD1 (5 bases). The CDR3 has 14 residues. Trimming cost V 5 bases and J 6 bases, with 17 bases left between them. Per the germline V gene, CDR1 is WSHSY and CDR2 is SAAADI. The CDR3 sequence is CASSQAPQGGEQYF. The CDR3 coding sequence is TGCGCCAGCAGTCAGGCGCCTCAGGGCGGCGAGCAGTACTTC.

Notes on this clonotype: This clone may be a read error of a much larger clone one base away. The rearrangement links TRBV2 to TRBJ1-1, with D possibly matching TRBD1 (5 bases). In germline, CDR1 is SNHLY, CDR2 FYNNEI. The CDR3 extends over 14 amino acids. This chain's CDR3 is CASGEEGMNTEAFF. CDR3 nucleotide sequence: TGTGCCAGCGGTGAAGAGGGGATGAACACTGAAGCTTTCTTT.

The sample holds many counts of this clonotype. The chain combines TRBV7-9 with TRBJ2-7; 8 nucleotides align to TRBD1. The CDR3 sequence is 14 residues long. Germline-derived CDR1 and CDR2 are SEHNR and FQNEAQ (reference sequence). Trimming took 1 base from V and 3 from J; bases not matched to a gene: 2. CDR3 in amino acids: CASSLGTGNYEQYF. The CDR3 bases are TGTGCCAGCAGCTTAGGGACAGGGAACTACGAGCAGTACTTC.

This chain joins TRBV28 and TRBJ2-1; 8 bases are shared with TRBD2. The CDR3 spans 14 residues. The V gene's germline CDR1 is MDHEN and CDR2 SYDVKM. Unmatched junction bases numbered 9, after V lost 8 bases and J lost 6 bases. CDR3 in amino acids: CASLSGGGGNEQFF. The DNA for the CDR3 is TGTGCCAGCCTGTCGGGGGGGGGAGGCAATGAGCAGTTCTTC.

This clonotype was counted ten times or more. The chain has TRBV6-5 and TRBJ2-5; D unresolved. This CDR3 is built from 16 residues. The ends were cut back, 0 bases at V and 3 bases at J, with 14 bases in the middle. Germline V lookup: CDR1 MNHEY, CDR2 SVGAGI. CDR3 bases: TGTGCCAGCAGTTACTCCCCCGACGGCGCGGAAGAGACCCAGTACTTC. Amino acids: CASSYSPDGAEETQYF.

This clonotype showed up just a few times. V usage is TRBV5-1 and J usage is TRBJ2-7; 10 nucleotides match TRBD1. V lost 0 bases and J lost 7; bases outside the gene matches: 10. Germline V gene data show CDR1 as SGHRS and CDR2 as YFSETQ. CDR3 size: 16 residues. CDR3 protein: CASSLALRDRGSEQYF. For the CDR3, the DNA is TGCGCCAGCAGCTTGGCCCTCCGGGACAGGGGTTCAGAGCAGTACTTC.

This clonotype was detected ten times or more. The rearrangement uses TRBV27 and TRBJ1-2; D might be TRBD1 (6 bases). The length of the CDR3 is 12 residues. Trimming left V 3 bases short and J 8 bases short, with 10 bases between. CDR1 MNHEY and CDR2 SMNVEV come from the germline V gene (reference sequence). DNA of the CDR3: TGTGCCAGCAGTTTTCGCGGGGGCGGCTACACCTTC. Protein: CASSFRGGGYTF.

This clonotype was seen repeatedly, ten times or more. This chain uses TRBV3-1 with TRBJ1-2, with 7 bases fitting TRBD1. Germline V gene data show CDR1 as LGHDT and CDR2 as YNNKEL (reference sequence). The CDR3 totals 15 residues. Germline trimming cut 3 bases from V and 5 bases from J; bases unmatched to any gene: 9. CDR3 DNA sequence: TGTGCCAGCAGCCATCCCACAGGGGTGAGATATGGCTACACCTTC. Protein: CASSHPTGVRYGYTF.

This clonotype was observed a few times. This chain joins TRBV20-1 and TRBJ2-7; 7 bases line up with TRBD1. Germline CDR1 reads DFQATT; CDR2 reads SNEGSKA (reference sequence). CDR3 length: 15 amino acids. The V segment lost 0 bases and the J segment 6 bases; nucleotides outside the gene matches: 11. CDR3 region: CSARDVGTARGEQYF. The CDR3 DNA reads TGCAGTGCTAGAGATGTCGGGACAGCTCGCGGCGAGCAGTACTTC.

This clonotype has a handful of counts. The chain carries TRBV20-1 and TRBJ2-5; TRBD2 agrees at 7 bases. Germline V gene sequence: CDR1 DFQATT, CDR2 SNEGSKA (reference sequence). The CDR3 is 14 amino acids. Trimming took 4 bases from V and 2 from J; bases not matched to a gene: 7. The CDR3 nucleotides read TGCAGTGCTATCACGATTAGCGGGCAAGAGACCCAGTACTTC. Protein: CSAITISGQETQYF.

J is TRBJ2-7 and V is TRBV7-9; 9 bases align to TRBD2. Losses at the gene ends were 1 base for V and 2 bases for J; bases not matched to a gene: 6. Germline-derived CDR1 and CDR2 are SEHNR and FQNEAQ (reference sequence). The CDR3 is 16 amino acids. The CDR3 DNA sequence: TGTGCCAGCAGCTTAGGGGTCGCGGGAGGGGCCTACGAGCAGTACTTC. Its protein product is CASSLGVAGGAYEQYF.

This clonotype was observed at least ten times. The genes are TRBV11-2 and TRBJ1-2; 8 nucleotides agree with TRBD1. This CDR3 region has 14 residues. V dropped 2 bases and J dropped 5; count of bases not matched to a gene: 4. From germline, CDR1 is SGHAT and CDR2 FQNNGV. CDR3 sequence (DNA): TGTGCCAGCAGCTTAACAGGGGGAGAATATGGCTACACCTTC. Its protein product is CASSLTGGEYGYTF.

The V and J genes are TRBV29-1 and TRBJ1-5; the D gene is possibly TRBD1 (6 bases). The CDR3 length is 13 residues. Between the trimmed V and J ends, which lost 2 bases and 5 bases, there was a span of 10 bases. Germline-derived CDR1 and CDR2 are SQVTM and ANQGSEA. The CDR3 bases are TGCAGCGTTGAAACAGGGAGGGATCAGCCCCAGCATTTT. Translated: CSVETGRDQPQHF.

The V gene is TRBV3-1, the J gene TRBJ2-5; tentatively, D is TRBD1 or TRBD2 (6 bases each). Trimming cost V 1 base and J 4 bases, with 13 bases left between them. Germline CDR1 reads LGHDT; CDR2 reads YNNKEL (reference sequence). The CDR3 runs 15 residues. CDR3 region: CASSQGGTPPETQYF. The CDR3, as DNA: TGTGCCAGCAGCCAAGGCGGGACACCCCCAGAGACCCAGTACTTC.

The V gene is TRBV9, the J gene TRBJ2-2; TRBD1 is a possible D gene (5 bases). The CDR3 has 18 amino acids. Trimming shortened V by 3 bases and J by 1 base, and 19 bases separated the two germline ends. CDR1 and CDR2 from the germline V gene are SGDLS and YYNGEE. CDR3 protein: CASSGAPSAGRNTGELFF. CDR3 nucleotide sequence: TGTGCCAGCAGCGGGGCCCCCTCGGCAGGGCGGAACACCGGGGAGCTGTTTTTT. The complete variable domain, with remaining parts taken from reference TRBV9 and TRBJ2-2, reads DSGVTQTPKHLITATGQRVTLRCSPRSGDLSVYWYQQSLDQGLQFLIQYYNGEERAKGNILERFSAQQFPDLHSELNLSSLELGDSALYFCASSGAPSAGRNTGELFFGEGSRLTVL.

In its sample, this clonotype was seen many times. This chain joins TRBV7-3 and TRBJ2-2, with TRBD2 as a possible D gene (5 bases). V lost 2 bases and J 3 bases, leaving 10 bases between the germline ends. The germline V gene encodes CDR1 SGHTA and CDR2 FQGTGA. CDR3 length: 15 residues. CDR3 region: CASSLLGSHTGELFF. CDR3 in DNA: TGTGCCAGCAGCTTACTGGGGAGTCACACCGGGGAGCTGTTTTTT.

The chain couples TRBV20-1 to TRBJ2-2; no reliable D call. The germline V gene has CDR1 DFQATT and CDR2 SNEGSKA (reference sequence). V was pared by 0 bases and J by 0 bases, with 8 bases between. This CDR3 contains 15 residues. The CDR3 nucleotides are TGCAGTGCTAGAGATAGGCACGCGAACACCGGGGAGCTGTTTTTT. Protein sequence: CSARDRHANTGELFF.

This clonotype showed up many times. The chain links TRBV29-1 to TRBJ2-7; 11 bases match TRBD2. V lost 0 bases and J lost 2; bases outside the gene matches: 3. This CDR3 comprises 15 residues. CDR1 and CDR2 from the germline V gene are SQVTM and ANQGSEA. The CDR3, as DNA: TGCAGCGTTGAAGATCCACTAGCGGGGGCCTACGAGCAGTACTTC. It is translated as CSVEDPLAGAYEQYF.

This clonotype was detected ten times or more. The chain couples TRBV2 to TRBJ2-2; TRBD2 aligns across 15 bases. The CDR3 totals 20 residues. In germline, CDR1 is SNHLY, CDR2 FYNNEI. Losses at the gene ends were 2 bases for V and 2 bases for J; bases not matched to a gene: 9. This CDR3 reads CASSEKTPGLAGGNTGELFF. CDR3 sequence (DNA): TGTGCCAGCAGTGAAAAAACCCCGGGACTAGCGGGAGGAAACACCGGGGAGCTGTTTTTT.

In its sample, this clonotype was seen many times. As DNA, the CDR3 is TGTGCCAGCAGCCAAGGAGGCAGTGGTTCTGGCTACACCTTC. Protein: CASSQGGSGSGYTF. This chain connects TRBV3-1 to TRBJ1-2; D gene ambiguous. CDR3 length: 14 residues. The V end lost 1 base, the J end lost 7 bases, and 13 bases lay between the germline ends. In germline, CDR1 is LGHDT, CDR2 YNNKEL (reference sequence). The whole variable domain, filled in from reference TRBV3-1 and TRBJ1-2, reads DTAVSQTPKYLVTQMGNDKSIKCEQNLGHDTMYWYKQDSKKFLKIMFSYNNKELIINETVPNRFSPKSPDKAHLNLHINSLELGDSAVYFCASSQGGSGSGYTFGSGTRLTVV.

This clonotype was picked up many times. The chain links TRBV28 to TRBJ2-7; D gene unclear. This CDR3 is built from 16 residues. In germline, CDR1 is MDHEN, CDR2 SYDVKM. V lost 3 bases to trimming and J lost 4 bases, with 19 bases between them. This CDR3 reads CASSFPPRSLAYEQYF. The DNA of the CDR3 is TGTGCCAGCAGTTTCCCCCCCAGGAGTCTGGCGTACGAGCAGTACTTC.

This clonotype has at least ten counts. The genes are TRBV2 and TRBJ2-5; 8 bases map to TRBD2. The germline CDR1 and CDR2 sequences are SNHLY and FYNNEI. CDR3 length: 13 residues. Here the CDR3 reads CASRSGGEETQYF. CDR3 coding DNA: TGTGCTTCCCGAAGCGGGGGCGAAGAGACCCAGTACTTC.

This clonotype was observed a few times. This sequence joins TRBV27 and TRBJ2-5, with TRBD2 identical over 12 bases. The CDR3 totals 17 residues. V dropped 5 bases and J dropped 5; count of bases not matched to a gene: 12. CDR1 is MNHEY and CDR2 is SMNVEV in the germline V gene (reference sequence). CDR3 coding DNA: TGTGCCAGCAGTATTGGGCTAGCGGGAGGGCCGGGGGAGACCCAGTACTTC. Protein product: CASSIGLAGGPGETQYF.

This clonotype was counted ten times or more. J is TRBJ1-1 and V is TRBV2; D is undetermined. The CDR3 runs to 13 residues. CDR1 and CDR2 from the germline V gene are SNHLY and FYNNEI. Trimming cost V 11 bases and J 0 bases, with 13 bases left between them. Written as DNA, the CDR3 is TGTGCCGGCGGACTTTCCATGAACACTGAAGCTTTCTTT. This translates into CAGGLSMNTEAFF.

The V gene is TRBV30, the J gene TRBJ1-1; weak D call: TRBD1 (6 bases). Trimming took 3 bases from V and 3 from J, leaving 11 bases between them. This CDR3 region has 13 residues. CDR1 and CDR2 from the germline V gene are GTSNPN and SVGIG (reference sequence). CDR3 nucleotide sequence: TGTGCCTGGAGCAGGACAGCTGACACTGAAGCTTTCTTT. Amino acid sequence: CAWSRTADTEAFF.

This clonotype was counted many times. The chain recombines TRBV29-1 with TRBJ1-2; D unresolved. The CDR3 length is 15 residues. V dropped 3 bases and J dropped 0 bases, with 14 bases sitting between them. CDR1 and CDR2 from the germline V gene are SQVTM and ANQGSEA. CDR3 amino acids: CSVDHTGIANYGYTF. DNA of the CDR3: TGCAGCGTTGACCACACGGGAATAGCTAACTATGGCTACACCTTC.

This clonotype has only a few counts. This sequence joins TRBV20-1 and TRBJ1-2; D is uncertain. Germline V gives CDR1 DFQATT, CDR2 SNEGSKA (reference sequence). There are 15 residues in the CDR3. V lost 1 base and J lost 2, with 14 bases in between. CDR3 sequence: CSARVGGQSNYGYTF. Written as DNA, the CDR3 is TGCAGTGCTAGAGTAGGAGGGCAGTCCAACTATGGCTACACCTTC.